This T cell receptor beta chain is from a study of cytomegalovirus exposure and HLA in healthy donors. The PCR made use of 60 Vbeta and 13 Jbeta primers. Generated by immunoSEQ multiplex PCR, the TCRdb table keeps only in-frame clones and is missing some. In the table there are 95,000 to 150,000 clones, about 79% of which are singletons. The germline V gene encodes CDR1 KGHSH and CDR2 LQKENI. With 3 bases removed from V and 1 base from J, the gap between germline ends came to 6 bases. The CDR3 spans 13 residues. Of note for this clone: Antigen specificity is unknown.

Findings and caveats of the study: Later analysis demonstrated an association between a missense DCLRE1C variant and TCR beta V- and J-gene trimming. The majority of CMV-associated TCR beta chains were reported as apparently HLA-restricted in a later analysis.

The clonotype was recovered from a woman aged 50 to 65 in good health and CMV-seronegative. This rearrangement joins TRBV18 to TRBJ2-5, with D unresolved. Sequenced material: PBMCs. The CDR3 region is CASSPSLQETQYF. DNA for the CDR3: TGTGCCAGCTCACCCTCTCTCCAAGAGACCCAGTACTTC.